One and the same sample provided the 24 T cell receptor beta chains below, sequenced in a study of beta chain features in type 1 diabetes. Reverse transcribing all isolated RNA meant expressed TCRB transcripts were sequenced. The protocol was immunoSEQ multiplex PCR, while the TCRdb copy is restricted to in-frame clones and leaves out a portion. The data contain 350,000 or so clones, roughly 21% of them singletons. Sequencing used naive CD4+ T cells from blood. The receptors stem from a young woman in good health.

The V and J genes are TRBV7-9 and TRBJ1-5; 8 nucleotides match TRBD1. The CDR3 extends over 13 amino acids. V dropped 4 bases and J dropped 7; count of bases not matched to a gene: 3. Germline V gene sequence: CDR1 SEHNR, CDR2 FQNEAQ (reference sequence). This CDR3 is CASSSGQGQPQHF. DNA for the CDR3: TGTGCCAGCAGCTCCGGACAGGGACAGCCCCAGCATTTT.

This clone has a handful of counts. V usage is TRBV29-1 and J usage is TRBJ2-1; D remains ambiguous. Between the trimmed V and J ends, which lost 7 bases and 6 bases, there was a span of 16 bases. Germline values: CDR1 SQVTM, CDR2 ANQGSEA. CDR3 length: 13 residues. CDR3 region: CSAVSHHSNEQFF. The CDR3 region has the DNA TGCAGCGCCGTATCCCACCACTCCAATGAGCAGTTCTTC.

This clone was picked up a small number of times. The chain uses TRBV11-2 and TRBJ2-1, with unresolved D. This CDR3 is 12 amino acids long. From germline, CDR1 is SGHAT and CDR2 FQNNGV. Trimming shortened V by 3 bases and J by 10 bases, and 10 bases separated the two germline ends. CDR3 in amino acids: CASSFLAREQFF. In DNA, the CDR3 is TGTGCCAGCAGCTTCTTGGCTAGAGAGCAGTTCTTC.

The chain carries TRBV13 and TRBJ1-1; D is undetermined. Germline CDR1 PRHDT, CDR2 FYEKMQ (reference sequence). The CDR3 is made up of 16 amino acids. V lost 5 bases and J lost 1, with 17 bases in between. For the CDR3, the DNA is TGTGCCAGCAGCCCCTGGACTCTCAAGGGGAACACTGAAGCTTTCTTT. Translated, it gives CASSPWTLKGNTEAFF.

The DNA for the CDR3 is TGTGCCAGCAGTGAAAGAGGGCATGGCTACACCTTC. As protein: CASSERGHGYTF. This chain joins TRBV2 and TRBJ1-2; D not certain. V gave up 2 bases and J gave up 6 bases, with 7 bases separating them. Germline CDR1 and CDR2: SNHLY and FYNNEI. This CDR3 spans 12 amino acids.

The rearrangement links TRBV11-2 to TRBJ2-4; 9 bases are shared with TRBD2. CDR3 length: 14 amino acids. The V and J ends lost 3 bases and 8 bases, in that order; junction bases with no gene match: 5. Germline lookup yields CDR1 SGHAT and CDR2 FQNNGV. The CDR3 DNA sequence: TGTGCCAGCAGCTTTGCGGGGGGGCGGGACATTCAGTACTTC. Translation: CASSFAGGRDIQYF.

This chain connects TRBV7-2 to TRBJ1-2; the D gene is possibly TRBD1 (5 bases). CDR1 and CDR2 (germline): SGHTA, FQGNSA. There are 16 residues in the CDR3. The germline V and J ends were trimmed by 3 bases and 8 bases, with 22 bases remaining between them. The CDR3 sequence is CASSFRRQGGTRGYTF. In nucleotides, the CDR3 is TGTGCCAGCAGCTTCAGGAGGCAGGGAGGAACGAGGGGCTACACCTTC.

In this sample, this clone turned up a few times. The V and J genes are TRBV19 and TRBJ2-2; 7 bases agree with TRBD1. Germline V gene lookup returns CDR1 LNHDA and CDR2 SQIVND (reference sequence). The V gene end was trimmed by 5 bases and the J gene end by 7 bases; junction bases not matched to a gene: 7. The CDR3 covers 14 residues. This CDR3 reads CASSLDRYIGELFF. The CDR3 bases are TGTGCCAGTAGTCTGGACAGGTACATCGGGGAGCTGTTTTTT.

This clone has more than one count but fewer than ten. CDR3 in amino acids: CASSKSAGADTQYF. The CDR3 bases are TGTGCCAGCAGTAAATCGGCAGGGGCAGATACGCAGTATTTT. The chain joins TRBV25-1 to TRBJ2-3, with D perhaps matching TRBD1 (6 bases). Trimming removed 5 bases at V and 4 bases at J, with 13 bases between. The V gene's germline CDR1 is MGHDK and CDR2 SYGVNS. The CDR3 has 14 residues.

This sequence joins TRBV30 and TRBJ1-1; 8 bases are shared with TRBD1. Trimming at V came to 2 bases and at J to 4 bases, leaving 6 bases not matched to a gene. The CDR3 is 14 amino acids. Germline V gene lookup returns CDR1 GTSNPN and CDR2 SVGIG (reference sequence). The CDR3 sequence is CAWSNQGAGTEAFF. The CDR3 DNA reads TGTGCCTGGAGTAACCAGGGGGCTGGCACTGAAGCTTTCTTT.

This sequence joins TRBV2 and TRBJ2-3, with 7 bases matching TRBD2. Germline CDR1 is SNHLY and CDR2 is FYNNEI. The length of the CDR3 is 14 residues. V dropped 3 bases and J dropped 0; count of bases not matched to a gene: 0. CDR3 nucleotide sequence: TGTGCCAGCAGTGATAGCGGGAGCACAGATACGCAGTATTTT. As protein: CASSDSGSTDTQYF.

V gene TRBV18 combines with J gene TRBJ2-7; 8 nucleotides align to TRBD1. The CDR3 is 16 residues long. Germline V gene data show CDR1 as KGHSH and CDR2 as LQKENI. Losses at the gene ends were 3 bases for V and 2 bases for J; bases not matched to a gene: 9. The CDR3 DNA reads TGTGCCAGCTCACCGAATTACGACAGGGGTCCCTACGAGCAGTACTTC. This gives the protein CASSPNYDRGPYEQYF.

This clone has a handful of counts. DNA for the CDR3: TGTGCCAGCAGCCCCGGTCAGGGAAACTATGGCTACACCTTC. It is translated as CASSPGQGNYGYTF. The chain combines TRBV11-2 with TRBJ1-2; tentatively, D is TRBD1 (5 bases). There are 14 residues in the CDR3. V was pared by 5 bases and J by 2 bases, with 12 bases between. CDR1 is SGHAT, CDR2 FQNNGV, per germline.

This clone was counted a few times. This chain links TRBV30 with TRBJ1-3; no clear D gene. The CDR3 runs 14 residues. In germline, CDR1 is GTSNPN, CDR2 SVGIG (reference sequence). Trimming cost V 2 bases and J 9 bases, with 17 bases left between them. CDR3 protein: CAWSSPGSRRTIYF. The CDR3 DNA is TGTGCCTGGAGTTCCCCAGGTTCCCGTCGCACCATATATTTT.

This clone was counted only a few times. The CDR3 loop reads CASGPRLAGGNEQFF. CDR3 bases: TGTGCTAGTGGTCCGAGACTAGCGGGGGGTAATGAGCAGTTCTTC. The chain uses TRBV12-5 and TRBJ2-1, with 13 positions matching TRBD2. In germline, CDR1 is LGHNT, CDR2 FRNRAP. The V and J ends lost 5 bases and 7 bases, in that order; junction bases with no gene match: 5. This CDR3 spans 15 amino acids.

This chain connects TRBV2 to TRBJ2-7, with a possible D match to TRBD1 (6 bases). Deletions cut 6 bases from V and 7 bases from J, with 16 bases between. The germline V gene encodes CDR1 SNHLY and CDR2 FYNNEI. This CDR3 has 13 residues. The CDR3: CASSALGAGEQYF. For the CDR3, the DNA is TGTGCCAGCAGCGCACTGGGGGCGGGTGAGCAGTACTTC.

This clone appeared a few times. The chain has TRBV7-6 and TRBJ2-5, with TRBD2 identical over 13 bases. Germline V lookup: CDR1 SGHVS, CDR2 FNYEAQ. The CDR3 extends over 16 amino acids. V lost 4 bases and J lost 1; bases outside the gene matches: 3. The CDR3 DNA reads TGTGCCAGCAGCTACCGACTAGCGGGGGGCCAAGAGACCCAGTACTTC. It is translated as CASSYRLAGGQETQYF.

The V gene is TRBV7-9, the J gene TRBJ2-5; 8 bases match TRBD2. The CDR3 covers 17 residues. The trim removed 3 bases at V and 2 bases at J, leaving 11 bases unmatched. Looked up from germline, CDR1 is SEHNR and CDR2 is FQNEAQ (reference sequence). For the CDR3, the DNA is TGTGCCAGCAGCTTTTCGAGCGGGAGTCTACGGCAAGAGACCCAGTACTTC. It translates to CASSFSSGSLRQETQYF.

A few counts support this clone. This chain joins TRBV11-1 and TRBJ2-1; 8 bases align to TRBD1. V dropped 0 bases and J dropped 10; count of bases not matched to a gene: 5. The CDR3 spans 14 residues. CDR1 is SGHAT, CDR2 FQDESV, per germline (reference sequence). The DNA of the CDR3 is TGTGCCAGCAGCTTAGCGAAGGACAGGGACGAGCAGTTCTTC. Its protein is CASSLAKDRDEQFF.

This clone was counted only a few times. This chain uses TRBV9 with TRBJ2-7, with 7 bases identical to TRBD2. Germline lookup yields CDR1 SGDLS and CDR2 YYNGEE. V lost 0 bases and J lost 7; bases outside the gene matches: 10. The CDR3 contains 15 residues. CDR3: CASSVERDHPREQYF. The CDR3 nucleotides are TGTGCCAGCAGCGTAGAGCGGGACCACCCTAGGGAGCAGTACTTC.

The CDR3 DNA sequence: TGTGCCAGCAGCTCCCTGGGGAGAGCCAAAAACATTCAGTACTTC. Encoded protein: CASSSLGRAKNIQYF. The chain employs TRBV7-9 and TRBJ2-4; perhaps TRBD2 as D (5 bases). The length of the CDR3 is 15 residues. Trimming removed 4 bases from V and 0 bases from J, with 10 bases in between. Germline-derived CDR1 and CDR2 are SEHNR and FQNEAQ (reference sequence). Filled out from reference TRBV7-9 and TRBJ2-4, the complete variable domain reads DTGVSQNPRHKITKRGQNVTFRCDPISEHNRLYWYRQTLGQGPEFLTYFQNEAQLEKSRLLSDRFSAERPKGSFSTLEIQRTEQGDSAMYLCASSSLGRAKNIQYFGAGTRLSVL.

The V and J genes are TRBV10-3 and TRBJ2-7; unclear D gene. Trimming left V 3 bases short and J 0 bases short, with 6 bases between. CDR3 length equals 13 residues. Germline CDR1 is ENHRY and CDR2 is SYGVKD. The CDR3 loop is CAISEPNSYEQYF. The DNA for the CDR3 is TGTGCCATCAGTGAACCTAACTCCTACGAGCAGTACTTC.

The rearrangement uses TRBV18 and TRBJ2-4; possible D gene TRBD2, 5 bases. Per the germline V gene, CDR1 is KGHSH and CDR2 is LQKENI. V was cut by 2 bases and J by 1 base, with 9 bases left in between. CDR3 length: 15 residues. Here the CDR3 DNA reads TGTGCCAGCTCACCAAGCGGTCGGGCCAAAAACATTCAGTACTTC. Protein sequence: CASSPSGRAKNIQYF.

Only a few counts were recorded for this clone. This chain connects TRBV2 to TRBJ2-7; tentatively, D is TRBD1 (7 bases). From germline, CDR1 is SNHLY and CDR2 FYNNEI. This CDR3 is built from 15 residues. The V gene lost 7 bases and the J gene lost 3 bases, with 19 bases spanning the gap. CDR3 region: CASNRGLLRSYEQYF. The CDR3 coding sequence is TGTGCCAGCAACAGGGGACTCCTTCGCAGCTACGAGCAGTACTTC.